In its sample, the clone carrying this T cell receptor beta chain was seen a few times. Its specificity is unknown. This CDR3 contains 13 residues. From germline, CDR1 is SGHTA and CDR2 FQGNSA. V dropped 8 bases and J dropped 5; count of bases not matched to a gene: 5. The data are from a study of T cell repertoires in cytomegalovirus infection. Findings and caveats of the study: HLA-C-restricted CMV-specific TCR beta clonotypes prevailed in the ex vivo response.

MiXCR, applied by TCRdb to the reads, yields one record per CDR3 protein. Of tens of thousands of distinct CDR3 sequences in the sample, over 15% were seen once. This specimen was CD8+ T cells from cultured PBMCs, taken from culture after CMV antigen stimulation. This chain uses TRBV7-2 with TRBJ2-7; 11 bases fit TRBD2. This receptor was identified in a human donor in good health (CMV status not recorded). Some clones in this sample may be carry-over from other donors' samples. The CDR3 DNA is TGTGCCAGCTGTAGCGGGGGGGCAAACGAGCAGTACTTC. Translated, it gives CASCSGGANEQYF.